This T cell receptor (beta chain) stems from a study of response to subunit inactivated influenza vaccine listed by TCRdb under 2018. Regarding the research as a whole: To follow how T cells responded to a trivalent subunit inactivated influenza vaccine, the researchers relied on deep quantitative profiling of the T cell receptor repertoire.

Inclusive of the bounding cysteine and phenylalanine, the CDR3 is 16 residues long. Only the CDR3 region is kept as DNA, spanning 48 bases read in frame from base 1. Trimming accounts for 3 bases at V and 6 bases at J, while the number of junction bases matched to no gene is 9. In the germline V gene (reference sequence), CDR1 corresponds to MNHNY and CDR2 to SVGAGI. This clonotype occurred a few times. Its antigen is not yet known. It has no much larger one-base neighbor in the sample; base qualities were not kept. Explained via the paper, the time point label denotes: approximately 45 days after influenza vaccine administration. Libraries were made using RT-PCR. Sequencer: Illumina HiSeq 2500. TCRdb took the public reads, trimmed them with fastp at Q25, ran MiXCR for clone calling and kept in-frame beta chains. CDR3 protein duplicates are merged, each entry listing the most common genes and DNA. In all, the sample holds over 400,000 distinct CDR3 sequences, and 9.5% to 13% of those were seen once. About 12% of the sample belongs to the ten largest clones.

General findings and caveats noted by the study authors: According to the authors, only a limited number of new T cells may be recruited by each seasonal influenza vaccination.

This TCR came from a man over 45 who received an inactivated influenza vaccine. Donor details come from another sample of the same person, matched by shared clones. Source: PBMCs from blood, taken roughly 46 days after vaccination. The chain couples TRBV6-6 to TRBJ2-7; the central 12 bases match TRBD1. Here is the DNA: TGTGCCAGCAGTTATTTAATAGGGACAGGGGGCGCCGAGCAGTACTTC. It translates as CASSYLIGTGGAEQYF.